This T cell receptor beta chain derives from a study of Graves' ophthalmopathy and Graves' hyperthyroidism. Amplified material comprised TCR beta CDR3 regions derived from RNA transcripts. HTBI primers were used in a first-round RT-PCR, which preceded a second-round multiplex PCR. TCRdb processed the multiplex PCR reads anew with MiXCR; each CDR3 protein has one entry. The table includes about 740,000 distinct CDR3 sequences, roughly 40% detected once. This CDR3 comprises 15 residues. Germline values: CDR1 LNHDA, CDR2 SQIVND (reference sequence). Trimming cost V 5 bases and J 3 bases; bases outside gene matches: 3.

The TCR sequence derives from an adult man with Graves' ophthalmopathy. This chain connects TRBV19 to TRBJ2-2; 10 bases line up with TRBD2. The sample was peripheral blood. The CDR3 loop reads CASSLAGVYTGELFF. The CDR3 DNA reads TGTGCCAGTAGTCTAGCGGGGGTGTACACCGGGGAGCTGTTTTTT.